This entry lists 16 T cell receptor beta chains sequenced from one sample in a study of blood T cell repertoires in COVID-19. Clones were read by immunoSEQ multiplex PCR, and TCRdb kept only the in-frame ones, dropping some. The sample holds approximately 120,000 clones, around nine tenths seen once. The sequencing input was peripheral blood. Source of these receptors: a woman aged 80 or over with acute or convalescent COVID-19.

This chain uses TRBV2 with TRBJ1-2; D unresolved. Deletions cut 5 bases from V and 0 bases from J, with 7 bases between. Germline V CDR1 and CDR2: SNHLY, FYNNEI. The CDR3 is made up of 13 amino acids. DNA for the CDR3: TGTGCCAGCAGTAACAGTCCTAACTATGGCTACACCTTC. Protein sequence: CASSNSPNYGYTF.

The CDR3 is CASNRDSYGYTF. The CDR3, as DNA: TGTGCCAGCAACCGGGACAGTTATGGCTACACCTTC. The rearrangement uses TRBV21-1 and TRBJ1-2; the table names TRBD1, a call not compared with the DNA. TRBV21-1 is tagged as a pseudogene. The CDR3 sequence is 12 residues long.

The genes are TRBV27 and TRBJ1-6, with 10 nucleotides matching TRBD1. CDR1 is MNHEY and CDR2 is SMNVEV in the germline V gene (reference sequence). This CDR3 is 16 amino acids long. The junction had 11 bases not matched to a gene; V was cut back by 6 bases and J by 9 bases. The CDR3 nucleotides read TGTGCCAGCAGCCCCTCCACCGGGACAGGGGCTTCACCCCTCCACTTT. Protein sequence: CASSPSTGTGASPLHF.

The chain is built from TRBV6-2 or TRBV6-3 and TRBJ2-7; TRBD1 aligns across 7 bases. Unmatched junction bases numbered 10, after V lost 6 bases and J lost 5 bases. The CDR3 spans 14 residues. The germline V gene has CDR1 MNHEY and CDR2 SVGEGT. The CDR3 spells CASSPRGQLHEQYF. For the CDR3, the DNA is TGTGCCAGCAGCCCCAGGGGACAGCTCCACGAGCAGTACTTC.

The V call is TRBV5-1, the J call TRBJ2-1; 10 positions agree with TRBD2. Per germline, CDR1 SGHRS and CDR2 YFSETQ. The trim removed 2 bases at V and 0 bases at J, leaving 14 bases unmatched. CDR3 size: 20 residues. The CDR3 DNA sequence: TGCGCCAGCAGCTTCCCCGGGGTAGCGGGGGGCCAGAGCTCCTACAATGAGCAGTTCTTC. The encoded protein is CASSFPGVAGGQSSYNEQFF.

This clone appeared once. The chain couples TRBV4-2 to TRBJ2-1; 8 bases line up with TRBD1. Looked up from germline, CDR1 is LGHNA and CDR2 is YNFKEQ. The length of the CDR3 is 15 residues. Trimming cost V 2 bases and J 7 bases; bases outside gene matches: 7. CDR3: CASSQPGTGRNEQFF. DNA of the CDR3: TGTGCCAGCAGCCAACCTGGGACAGGTCGTAATGAGCAGTTCTTC.

The chain links TRBV5-1 to TRBJ2-7, with 7 bases that match TRBD1. Trimming at V came to 4 bases and at J to 0 bases, leaving 7 bases not matched to a gene. The CDR3 totals 15 residues. Germline CDR1 reads SGHRS; CDR2 reads YFSETQ. CDR3 protein: CASSIGQVDSYEQYF. As DNA, the CDR3 is TGCGCCAGCAGCATAGGACAGGTCGACTCCTACGAGCAGTACTTC.

V gene TRBV9 combines with J gene TRBJ2-1; D is uncertain. Trimming left V 4 bases short and J 0 bases short, with 14 bases between. Germline CDR1 and CDR2: SGDLS and YYNGEE. The CDR3 is 16 residues long. CDR3 sequence reads: CASSPTRSSSYNEQFF. In nucleotides, the CDR3 is TGTGCCAGCAGCCCGACACGGTCGAGCTCCTACAATGAGCAGTTCTTC.

The chain uses TRBV7-3 and TRBJ2-1; 10 positions match TRBD2. Germline lookup yields CDR1 SGHTA and CDR2 FQGTGA. The CDR3 runs to 15 residues. J was trimmed by 8 bases and V by 1 base; bases with no gene match: 5. CDR3 bases: TGTGCCAGCAGCTTAAGAGCGGGGGGGCCCGATGAGCAGTTCTTC. Its protein is CASSLRAGGPDEQFF.

The V and J genes are TRBV28 and TRBJ1-2; D uncertain. The V end lost 5 bases, the J end lost 2 bases, and 9 bases lay between the germline ends. Germline V CDR1 and CDR2: MDHEN, SYDVKM. The CDR3 is made up of 13 amino acids. This chain's CDR3 is CASSLGFNYGYTF. In DNA, the CDR3 is TGTGCCAGCAGTCTAGGATTCAACTATGGCTACACCTTC.

The chain uses TRBV5-5 and TRBJ1-6, with 10 bases that match TRBD1. CDR3 length: 19 residues. The V gene end was trimmed by 1 base and the J gene end by 6 bases; junction bases not matched to a gene: 13. Germline V lookup: CDR1 SGHKS, CDR2 YYEKEE (reference sequence). The CDR3 nucleotides read TGTGCCAGCAGCTTGTACGCGACAGGGGGCGCCTTTAGTAATTCACCCCTCCACTTT. It translates to CASSLYATGGAFSNSPLHF.

This rearrangement joins TRBV3-1 (or the pseudogene TRBV3-2) to TRBJ1-2, with D possibly TRBD1 on 6 matching bases. The CDR3 contains 14 residues. Germline CDR1 LGHDT, CDR2 YNNKEL (reference sequence). Trimming removed 6 bases at V and 0 bases at J, with 11 bases between. Here the CDR3 DNA reads TGTGCCAGCAGTTACAGGACAGCTAACTATGGCTACACCTTC. This sequence encodes CASSYRTANYGYTF.

This chain links TRBV6-6 with TRBJ1-1; maybe TRBD1 (5 bases). V was trimmed by 0 bases and J by 2 bases, leaving 7 bases between them. The CDR3 has 14 residues. Germline loops: CDR1 MNHNY, CDR2 SVGAGI (reference sequence). The DNA of the CDR3 is TGTGCCAGCAGTTACTCCCAGGGTAACACTGAAGCTTTCTTT. Amino acid sequence: CASSYSQGNTEAFF.

This chain links TRBV28 with TRBJ2-1; tentative D call: TRBD2 (5 bases). Germline values: CDR1 MDHEN, CDR2 SYDVKM. Trimming took off 6 bases at V and 7 bases at J, with 13 bases between the two ends. CDR3 length: 13 amino acids. CDR3 nucleotides: TGTGCCAGCAGACTAGGCACTTCGAATGAGCAGTTCTTC. Translated: CASRLGTSNEQFF.

This chain uses TRBV6-5 with TRBJ2-1; 14 positions match TRBD2. In germline, CDR1 is MNHEY, CDR2 SVGAGI. CDR3 length: 14 amino acids. J lost 8 bases, V lost 5 bases, and 2 bases had no gene match. CDR3 sequence reads: CASSKGLAGDEQFF. The CDR3 nucleotides are TGTGCCAGCAGTAAGGGACTAGCGGGGGATGAGCAGTTCTTC.

V is TRBV2 and J is TRBJ2-7; 8 nucleotides agree with TRBD1. With V trimmed by 7 bases and J by 7 bases, 9 bases remained unmatched. This CDR3 is built from 13 residues. CDR1 and CDR2 from the germline V gene are SNHLY and FYNNEI. CDR3: CASTPQGAGEQYF. The CDR3 DNA follows: TGTGCCAGCACCCCGCAGGGGGCGGGGGAGCAGTACTTC.